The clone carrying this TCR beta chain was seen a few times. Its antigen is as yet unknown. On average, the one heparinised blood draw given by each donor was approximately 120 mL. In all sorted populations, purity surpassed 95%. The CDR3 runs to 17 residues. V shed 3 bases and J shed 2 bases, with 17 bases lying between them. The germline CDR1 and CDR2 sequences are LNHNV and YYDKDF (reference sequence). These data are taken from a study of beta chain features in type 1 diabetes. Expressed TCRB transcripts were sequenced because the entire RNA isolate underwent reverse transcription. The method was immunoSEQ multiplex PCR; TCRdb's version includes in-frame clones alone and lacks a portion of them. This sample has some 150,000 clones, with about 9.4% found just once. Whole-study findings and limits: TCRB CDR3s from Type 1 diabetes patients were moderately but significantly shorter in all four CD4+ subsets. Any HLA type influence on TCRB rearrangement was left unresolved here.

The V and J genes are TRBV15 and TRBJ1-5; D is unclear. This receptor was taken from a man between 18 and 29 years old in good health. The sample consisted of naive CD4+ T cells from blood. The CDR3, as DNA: TGTGCCACCAGCAGGGACCCTCCCCGGAGGCGCAATCAGCCCCAGCATTTT. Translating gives CATSRDPPRRRNQPQHF.